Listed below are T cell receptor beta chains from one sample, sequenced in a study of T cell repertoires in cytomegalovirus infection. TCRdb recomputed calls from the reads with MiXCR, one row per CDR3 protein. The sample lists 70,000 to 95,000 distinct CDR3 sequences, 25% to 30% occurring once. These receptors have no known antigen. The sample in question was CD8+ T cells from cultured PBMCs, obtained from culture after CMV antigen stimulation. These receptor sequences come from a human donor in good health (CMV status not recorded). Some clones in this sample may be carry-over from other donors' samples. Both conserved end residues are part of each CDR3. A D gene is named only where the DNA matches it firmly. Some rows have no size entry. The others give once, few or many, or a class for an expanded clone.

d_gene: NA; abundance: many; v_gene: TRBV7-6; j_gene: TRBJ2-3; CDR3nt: TGTGCCAGCAGCTTAGAGCGAGACCGCACAGATACGCAGTATTTT; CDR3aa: CASSLERDRTDTQYF
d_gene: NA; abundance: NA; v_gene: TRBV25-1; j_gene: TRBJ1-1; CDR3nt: TGTGCCAGCAGTGCCCTTGACACTGAAGCTTTCTTT; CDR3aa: CASSALDTEAFF
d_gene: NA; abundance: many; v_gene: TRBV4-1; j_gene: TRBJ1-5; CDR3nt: TGCGCCAGCAGCCATGGGGGGGGGAGCAATCAGCCCCAGCATTTT; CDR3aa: CASSHGGGSNQPQHF
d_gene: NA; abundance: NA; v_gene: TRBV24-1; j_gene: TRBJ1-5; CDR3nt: TGTGCCACCAGTGAAGGGGTAGGCGATCAGCCCCAGCATTTT; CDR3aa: CATSEGVGDQPQHF
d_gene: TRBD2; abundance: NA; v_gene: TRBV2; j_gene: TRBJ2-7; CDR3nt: TGTGCCAGCAGTGATATGGGGGGGGAGCAGTACTTC; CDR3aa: CASSDMGGEQYF
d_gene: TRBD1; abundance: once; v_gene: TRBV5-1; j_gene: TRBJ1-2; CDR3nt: TGCGCCAGCAGCTTGGCAGGGGGCCCCTATGGCTACACCTTC; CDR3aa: CASSLAGGPYGYTF
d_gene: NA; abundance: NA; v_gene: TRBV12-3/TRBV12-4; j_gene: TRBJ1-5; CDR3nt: TGTGCCAGCAGTTTAGTTCATAGCAATCAGCCCCAGCATTTT; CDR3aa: CASSLVHSNQPQHF
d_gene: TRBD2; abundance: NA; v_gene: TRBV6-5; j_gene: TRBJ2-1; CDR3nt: TGTGCCAGCTGGGGGGGGACTAGGGATAATGAGCAGTTCTTC; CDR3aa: CASWGGTRDNEQFF
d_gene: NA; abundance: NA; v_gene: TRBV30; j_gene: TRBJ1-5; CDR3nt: TGTGCCTGGAGTGGCTCGCCACTCAGGGAAGGCAATCAGCCCCAGCATTTT; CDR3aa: CAWSGSPLREGNQPQHF
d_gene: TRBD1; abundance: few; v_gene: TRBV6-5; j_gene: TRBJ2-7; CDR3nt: TGTGCCAGCAGTTACACGGACAGGGGGCTTGACGAGCAGTACTTC; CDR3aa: CASSYTDRGLDEQYF
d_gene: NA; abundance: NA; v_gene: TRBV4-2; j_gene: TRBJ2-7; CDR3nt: TGTGCCAGCAGCCAAGTCGGGGGGCCTCTCCACGAGCAGTACTTC; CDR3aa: CASSQVGGPLHEQYF
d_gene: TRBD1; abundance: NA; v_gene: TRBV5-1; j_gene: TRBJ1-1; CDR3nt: TGCGCCAGCAGCGTCGGGGACAGGGGGCTGAACACTGAAGCTTTCTTT; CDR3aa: CASSVGDRGLNTEAFF
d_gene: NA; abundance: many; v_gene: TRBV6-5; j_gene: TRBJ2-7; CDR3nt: TGTGCCAGCAGTTTAATACAAGGTGGTTACGAGCAGTACTTC; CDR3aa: CASSLIQGGYEQYF
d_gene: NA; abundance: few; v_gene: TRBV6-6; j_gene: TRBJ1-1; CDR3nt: TGTGCCAGCAGTTCAGATGAAGCTTTCTTT; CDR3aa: CASSSDEAFF
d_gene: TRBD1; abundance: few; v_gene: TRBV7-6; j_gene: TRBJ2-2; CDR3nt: TGTGCCAGCAGCTTAGAGCGGTACAGGGGATCCGGGGAGCTGTTTTTT; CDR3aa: CASSLERYRGSGELFF
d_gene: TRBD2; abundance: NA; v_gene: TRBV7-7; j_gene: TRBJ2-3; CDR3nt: TGTGCCTCGGCAGCGGGGGTCACAGATACGCAGTATTTT; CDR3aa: CASAAGVTDTQYF
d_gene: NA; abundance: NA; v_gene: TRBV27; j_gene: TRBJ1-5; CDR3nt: TGTGCCAGCAGTTTAGGCGGGGGATATCAGCCCCAGCATTTT; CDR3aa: CASSLGGGYQPQHF
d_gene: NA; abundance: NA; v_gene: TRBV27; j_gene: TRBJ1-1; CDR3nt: TGTGCCAGCACCCCTTGGGCTGGATCCGCTTTCTTT; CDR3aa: CASTPWAGSAFF
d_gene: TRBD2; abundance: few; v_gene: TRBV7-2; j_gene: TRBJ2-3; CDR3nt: TGTGCCAGCAGCCGACTAGCGGGGGCGCAGTATTTT; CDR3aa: CASSRLAGAQYF
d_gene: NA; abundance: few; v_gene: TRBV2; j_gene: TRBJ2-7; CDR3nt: TGTGCCAGCAGGGCGGGGTCCGAGCAGTACTTC; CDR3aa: CASRAGSEQYF
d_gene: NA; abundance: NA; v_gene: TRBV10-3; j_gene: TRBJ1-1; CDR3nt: TGTGCCATCAGGGGAGCCGATCAAATCAACACTGAAGCTTTCTTT; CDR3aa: CAIRGADQINTEAFF
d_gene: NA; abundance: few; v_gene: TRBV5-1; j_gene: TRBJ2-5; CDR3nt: TGCGCCAGCAGCCCAAGACAGGGAGGGGACCAAGAGACCCAGTACTTC; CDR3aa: CASSPRQGGDQETQYF
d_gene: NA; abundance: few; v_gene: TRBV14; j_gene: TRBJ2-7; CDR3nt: TGTGCCAGCAGCCAAGACGTTTCCACCTACGAGCAGTACTTC; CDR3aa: CASSQDVSTYEQYF
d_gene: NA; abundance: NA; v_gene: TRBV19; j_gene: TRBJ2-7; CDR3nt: TGTGCCAGTAGCTCATATGGGGACTCGTCAATCTACGAGCAGTACTTC; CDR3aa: CASSSYGDSSIYEQYF
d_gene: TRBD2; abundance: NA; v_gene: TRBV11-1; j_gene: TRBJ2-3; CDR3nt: TGTGCCAGCAGCAACCGGGACTACAGCACAGATACGCAGTATTTT; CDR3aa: CASSNRDYSTDTQYF
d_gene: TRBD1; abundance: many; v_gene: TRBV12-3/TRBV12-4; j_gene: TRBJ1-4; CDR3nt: TGTGCCAGCAGGGGGACAGCAACTAATGAAAAACTGTTTTTT; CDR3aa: CASRGTATNEKLFF
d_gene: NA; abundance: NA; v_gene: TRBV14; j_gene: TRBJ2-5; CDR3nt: TGTGCCAGCAGCCACCTACAGGGAGGGCAAGAGACCCAGTACTTC; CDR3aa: CASSHLQGGQETQYF
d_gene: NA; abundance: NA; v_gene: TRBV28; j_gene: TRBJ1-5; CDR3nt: TGTGCCAGCAGTAGGGTTTTGGGCCAGCCCCAGCATTTT; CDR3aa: CASSRVLGQPQHF
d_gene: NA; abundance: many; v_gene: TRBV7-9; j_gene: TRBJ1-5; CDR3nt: TGTGCCAGCAGCCCGGGGGCCCAGCATTTT; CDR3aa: CASSPGAQHF
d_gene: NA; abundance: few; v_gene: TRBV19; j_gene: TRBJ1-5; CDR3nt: TGTGCCAGTAGTATGGGGGTAGGGGATCAGCCCCAGCATTTT; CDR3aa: CASSMGVGDQPQHF
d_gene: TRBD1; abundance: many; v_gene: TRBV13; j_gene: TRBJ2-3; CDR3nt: TGTGCCAGCAGCCACGTACAGGGGGGCACAGATACGCAGTATTTT; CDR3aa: CASSHVQGGTDTQYF
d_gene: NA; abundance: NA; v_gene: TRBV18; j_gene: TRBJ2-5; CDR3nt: TGTGCCAGCTCAAGCGAGGGGGTCGACGAGACCCAGTACTTC; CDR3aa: CASSSEGVDETQYF